This TCR beta chain was identified in a study of blood T cell repertoires in COVID-19. About the research overall: Samples taken during acute and convalescent COVID-19 were collected in the United States, Italy and Spain. The cDNA or gDNA used as material had been derived from T cells, B-cell-depleted T cells, or PBMCs.

Cohort 3 recovery required two negative PCRs, clearance, or symptom resolution. The method was immunoSEQ multiplex PCR; TCRdb's version includes in-frame clones alone and lacks a portion of them. Of about 330,000 clones in the sample, 70% to 90% were seen once. This CDR3 has 15 amino acids. The ends were cut back, 1 base at V and 10 bases at J, with 16 bases in the middle. Germline loops: CDR1 MNHNS, CDR2 SASEGT. This receptor was identified in a woman in her 30s who had recovered from COVID-19. The sequencing sample was made of PBMCs or T cells enriched from blood (not recorded which). The rearrangement uses TRBV6-1 and TRBJ1-4; D gene uncertain. CDR3 nucleotide sequence: TGTGCCAGCAGTGAAGGGGCCGGGGTTCAAGGAAAACTGTTTTTT. It yields the protein CASSEGAGVQGKLFF.